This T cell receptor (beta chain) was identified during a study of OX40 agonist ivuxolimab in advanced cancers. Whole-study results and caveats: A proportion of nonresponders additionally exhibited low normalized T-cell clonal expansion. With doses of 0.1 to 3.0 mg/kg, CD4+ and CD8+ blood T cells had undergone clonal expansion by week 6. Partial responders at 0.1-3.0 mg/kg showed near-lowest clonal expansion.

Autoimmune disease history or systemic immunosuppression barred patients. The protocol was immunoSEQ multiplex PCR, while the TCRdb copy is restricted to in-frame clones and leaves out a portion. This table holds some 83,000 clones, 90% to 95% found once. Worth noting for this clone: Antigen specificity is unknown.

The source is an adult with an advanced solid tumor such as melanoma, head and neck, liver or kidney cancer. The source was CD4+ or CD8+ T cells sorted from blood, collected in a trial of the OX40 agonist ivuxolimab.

The chain's CDR3 is CASGLEQGGKLFF. CDR3 DNA: TGTGCTAGTGGTTTGGAACAGGGGGGAAAACTGTTTTTT. The chain employs TRBV12-5 and TRBJ1-4, with 8 positions matching TRBD1. Germline V gene data show CDR1 as LGHNT and CDR2 as FRNRAP. The junction had 2 bases not matched to a gene; V was cut back by 1 base and J by 10 bases. The CDR3 consists of 13 residues.